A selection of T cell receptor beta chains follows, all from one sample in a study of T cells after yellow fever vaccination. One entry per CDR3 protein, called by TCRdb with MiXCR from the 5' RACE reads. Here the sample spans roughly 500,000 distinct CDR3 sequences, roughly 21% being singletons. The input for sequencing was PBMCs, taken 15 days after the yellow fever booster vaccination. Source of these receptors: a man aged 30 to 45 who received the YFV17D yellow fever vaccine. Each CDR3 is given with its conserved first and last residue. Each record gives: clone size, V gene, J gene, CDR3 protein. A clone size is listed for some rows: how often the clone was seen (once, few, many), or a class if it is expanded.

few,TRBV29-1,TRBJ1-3,CSVAEGRASGNTIYF
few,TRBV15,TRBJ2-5,CATSRGLGMRTHQETQYF
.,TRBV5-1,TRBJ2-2,CASRLAGTGELFF
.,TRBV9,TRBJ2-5,CASSVRFTEMSSQETQYF
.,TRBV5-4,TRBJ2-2,CASSLVGGGFAGELFF
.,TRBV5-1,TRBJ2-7,CASSPTVGSSYEQYF
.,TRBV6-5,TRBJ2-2,CASIKERGSTGELFF
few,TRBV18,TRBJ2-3,CASSPLGPGTSDADTQYF
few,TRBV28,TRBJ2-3,CASSPLGGSGADTQYF
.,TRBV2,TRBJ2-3,CASIDTGGSDTQYF
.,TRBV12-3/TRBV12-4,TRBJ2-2,CASTSSSGNFNGELFF
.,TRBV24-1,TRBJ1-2,CATSDRGTGWGGYTF
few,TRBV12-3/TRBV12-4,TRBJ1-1,CASSLGVWSEAFF
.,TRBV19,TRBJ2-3,CASSTRGSTDTQYF
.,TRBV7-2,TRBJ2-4,CASSSSGTGTKNIQYF
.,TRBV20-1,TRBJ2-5,CSARQDRGETQYF
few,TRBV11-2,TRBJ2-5,CASSLSGSNDPETQYF
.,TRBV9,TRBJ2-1,CASSKGPGDEQFF
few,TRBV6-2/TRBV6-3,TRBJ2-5,CASSYESGVYQETQYF
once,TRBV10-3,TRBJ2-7,CAISEATRLAGYEQYF
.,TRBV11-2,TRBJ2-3,CASSSFKLSGPSTDTQYF
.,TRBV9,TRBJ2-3,CASSLTAGPSTDTQYF
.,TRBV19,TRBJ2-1,CASKPSGRYNEQFF
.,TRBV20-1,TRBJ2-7,CSARLRVAGAREQYF
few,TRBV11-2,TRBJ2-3,CASSWGEDTQYF
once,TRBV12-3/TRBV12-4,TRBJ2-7,CASSSSWAIGATF
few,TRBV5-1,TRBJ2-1,CASSLAGFPPGYNEQFF
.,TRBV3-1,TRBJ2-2,CASSQVDSGGELFF
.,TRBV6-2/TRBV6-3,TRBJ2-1,CASSTREGPYNEQFF
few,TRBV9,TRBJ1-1,CASSVDPKEGTEAFF
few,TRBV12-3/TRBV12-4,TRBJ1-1,CATSAGLMNTEAFF
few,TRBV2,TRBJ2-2,CASSVRVGTGELFF
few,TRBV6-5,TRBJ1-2,CASRETGEGYTF
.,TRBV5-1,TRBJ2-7,CASSPGSPGTYEQYF
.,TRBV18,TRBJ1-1,CASSPRVGAGEAFF
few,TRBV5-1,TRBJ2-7,CASSLANAAYEQYF
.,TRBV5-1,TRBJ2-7,CASRWGQGPYEQYF
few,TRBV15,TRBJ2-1,CATSRDPAGNEQFF
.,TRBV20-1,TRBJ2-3,CSALTWESSTDTQYF
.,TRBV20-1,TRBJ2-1,CSARPQGRRYNEQFF